The sequence of this T cell receptor (beta chain) was determined in a study of human T cells and chemical hapten exposure. Across the whole study: Subjects had 2% DPC placed on about 2 cm by about 2 cm of upper inner arm skin for sensitization.

Time point given: patch test 1, 2 weeks after DPC sensitization. Treatment noted: therapeutic diphenylcyclopropenone sensitization with weekly scalp DPC. In every case, blood was obtained before the patch test was applied. Points from the study as a whole: The donor cohort had alopecia, so its immune response may not match that of healthy people.

Trimming cost V 4 bases and J 7 bases; bases outside gene matches: 8. Germline V lookup: CDR1 SGHTA, CDR2 FQGNSA. This CDR3 contains 14 residues. The library labeled individual cDNA molecules by adding unique molecular identifiers to them. MiXCR, applied by TCRdb to the RACE reads, yields one record per CDR3 protein. The sample lists 300,000 to 400,000 distinct CDR3 sequences, 5.5% to 8% occurring once. Regarding this clonotype: Antigen: not known.

The J gene is TRBJ2-7, the V gene TRBV7-2, with 9 nucleotides matching TRBD2. Material: whole blood, obtained in connection with sensitization to the hapten diphenylcyclopropenone (DPC). The TCR was taken from a woman in her late teens or twenties with alopecia areata. Some clones in this sample may be carry-over from other donors' samples. CDR3 residues: CASSYQRGAGEQYF. The CDR3, as DNA: TGTGCCAGCAGCTACCAGCGGGGGGCTGGAGAGCAGTACTTC.